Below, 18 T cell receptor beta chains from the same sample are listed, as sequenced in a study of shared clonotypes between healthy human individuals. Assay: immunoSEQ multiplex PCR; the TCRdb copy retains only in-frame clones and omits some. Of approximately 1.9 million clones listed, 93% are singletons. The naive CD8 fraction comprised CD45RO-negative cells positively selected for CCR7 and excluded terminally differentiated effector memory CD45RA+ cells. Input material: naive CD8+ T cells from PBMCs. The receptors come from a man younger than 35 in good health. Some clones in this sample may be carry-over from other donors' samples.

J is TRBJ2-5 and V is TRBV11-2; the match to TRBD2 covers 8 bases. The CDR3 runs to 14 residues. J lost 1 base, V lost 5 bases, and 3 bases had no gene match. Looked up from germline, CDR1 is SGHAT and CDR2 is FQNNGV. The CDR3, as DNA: TGTGCCAGCAGCGAACTAGCGGCCCAAGAGACCCAGTACTTC. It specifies CASSELAAQETQYF.

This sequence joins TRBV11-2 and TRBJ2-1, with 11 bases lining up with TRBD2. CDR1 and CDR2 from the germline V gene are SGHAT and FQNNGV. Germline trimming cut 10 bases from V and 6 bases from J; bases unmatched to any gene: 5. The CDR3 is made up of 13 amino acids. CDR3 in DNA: TGTGCCACCCCGGGGACTAGCGGCAATGAGCAGTTCTTC. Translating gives CATPGTSGNEQFF.

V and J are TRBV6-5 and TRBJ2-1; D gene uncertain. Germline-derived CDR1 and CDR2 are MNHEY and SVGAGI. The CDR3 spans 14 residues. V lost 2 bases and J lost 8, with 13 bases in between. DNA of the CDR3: TGTGCCAGCAGTTACGGACCCAGGTCGTATGAGCAGTTCTTC. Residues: CASSYGPRSYEQFF.

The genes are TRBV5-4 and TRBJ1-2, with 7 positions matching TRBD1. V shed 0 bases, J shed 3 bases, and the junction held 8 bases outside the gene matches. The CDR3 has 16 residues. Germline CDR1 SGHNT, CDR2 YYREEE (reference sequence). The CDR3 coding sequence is TGTGCCAGCAGCTTGGATGGACGGGACAGCTACTATGGCTACACCTTC. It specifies CASSLDGRDSYYGYTF.

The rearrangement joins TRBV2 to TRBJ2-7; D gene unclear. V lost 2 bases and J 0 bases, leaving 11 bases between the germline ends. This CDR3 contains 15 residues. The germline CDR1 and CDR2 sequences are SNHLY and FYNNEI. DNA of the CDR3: TGTGCCAGCAGTGAATGGGCATCTAGCTCCTACGAGCAGTACTTC. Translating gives CASSEWASSSYEQYF.

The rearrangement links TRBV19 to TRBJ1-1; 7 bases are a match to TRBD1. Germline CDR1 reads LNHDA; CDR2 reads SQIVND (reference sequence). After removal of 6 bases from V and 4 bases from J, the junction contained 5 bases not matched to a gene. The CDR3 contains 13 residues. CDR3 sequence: CASSLTGFTEAFF. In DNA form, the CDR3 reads TGTGCCAGTAGCCTGACAGGGTTCACTGAAGCTTTCTTT.

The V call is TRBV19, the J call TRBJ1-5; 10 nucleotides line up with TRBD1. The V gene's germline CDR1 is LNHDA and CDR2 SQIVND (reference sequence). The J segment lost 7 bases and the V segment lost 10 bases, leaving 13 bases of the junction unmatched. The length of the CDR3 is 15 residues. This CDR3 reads CATAKPGQGQQPQHF. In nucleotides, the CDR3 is TGTGCCACCGCAAAACCGGGACAGGGGCAACAGCCCCAGCATTTT. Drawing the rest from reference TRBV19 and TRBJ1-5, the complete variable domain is DGGITQSPKYLFRKEGQNVTLSCEQNLNHDAMYWYRQDPGQGLRLIYYSQIVNDFQKGDIAEGYSVSREKKESFPLTVTSAQKNPTAFYLCATAKPGQGQQPQHFGDGTRLSIL.

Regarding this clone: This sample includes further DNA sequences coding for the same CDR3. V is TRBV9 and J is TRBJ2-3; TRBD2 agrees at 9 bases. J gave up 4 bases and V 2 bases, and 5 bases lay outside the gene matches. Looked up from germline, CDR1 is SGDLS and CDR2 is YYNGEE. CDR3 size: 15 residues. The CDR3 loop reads CASSVEAGGPDTQYF. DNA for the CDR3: TGTGCCAGCAGCGTCGAAGCGGGAGGCCCAGATACGCAGTATTTT.

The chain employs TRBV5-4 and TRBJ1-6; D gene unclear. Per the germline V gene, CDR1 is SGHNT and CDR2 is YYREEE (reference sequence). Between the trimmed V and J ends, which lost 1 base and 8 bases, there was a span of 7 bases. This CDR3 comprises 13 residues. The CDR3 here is CASSLKADSPLHF. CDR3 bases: TGTGCCAGCAGCTTGAAGGCCGATTCACCCCTCCACTTT.

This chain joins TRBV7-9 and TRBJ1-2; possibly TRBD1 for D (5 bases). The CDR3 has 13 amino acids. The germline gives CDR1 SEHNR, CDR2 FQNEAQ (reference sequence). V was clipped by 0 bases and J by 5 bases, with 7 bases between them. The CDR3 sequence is CASSLAQAYGYTF. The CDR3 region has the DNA TGTGCCAGCAGCTTAGCACAGGCTTATGGCTACACCTTC.

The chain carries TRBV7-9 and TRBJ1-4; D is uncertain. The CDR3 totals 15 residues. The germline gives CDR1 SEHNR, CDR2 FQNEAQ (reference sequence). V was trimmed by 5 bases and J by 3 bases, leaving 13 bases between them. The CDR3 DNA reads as TGTGCCAGCAGCCCCTGGGAGGCAGCTAATGAAAAACTGTTTTTT. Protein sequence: CASSPWEAANEKLFF.

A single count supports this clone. CDR3 protein: CASSPQGARAYEQYF. The CDR3 DNA is TGTGCCAGCAGCCCCCAGGGGGCGAGGGCCTACGAGCAGTACTTC. The V gene is TRBV7-6, the J gene TRBJ2-7; TRBD1 aligns across 8 bases. Looked up from germline, CDR1 is SGHVS and CDR2 is FNYEAQ. The CDR3 has 15 residues. The ends lost 5 bases at V and 2 bases at J; junction bases unmatched: 8. Full variable domain (missing parts from reference TRBV7-6 and TRBJ2-7): GAGVSQSPRYKVTKRGQDVALRCDPISGHVSLYWYRQALGQGPEFLTYFNYEAQQDKSGLPNDRFSAERPEGSISTLTIQRTEQRDSAMYRCASSPQGARAYEQYFGPGTRLTVT.

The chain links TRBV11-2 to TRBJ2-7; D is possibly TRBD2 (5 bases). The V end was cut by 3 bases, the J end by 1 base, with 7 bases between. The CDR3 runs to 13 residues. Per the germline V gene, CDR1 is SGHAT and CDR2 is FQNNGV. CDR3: CASSFTGSYEQYF. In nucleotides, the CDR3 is TGTGCCAGCAGCTTTACGGGGTCCTACGAGCAGTACTTC.

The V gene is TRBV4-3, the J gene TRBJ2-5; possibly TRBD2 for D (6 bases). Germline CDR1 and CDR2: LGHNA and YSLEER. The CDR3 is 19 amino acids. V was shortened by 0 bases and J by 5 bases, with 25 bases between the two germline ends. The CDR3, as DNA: TGCGCCAGCAGCCAAGATTTTGGGGGGTCACACCCCATGGGGGAGACCCAGTACTTC. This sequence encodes CASSQDFGGSHPMGETQYF.

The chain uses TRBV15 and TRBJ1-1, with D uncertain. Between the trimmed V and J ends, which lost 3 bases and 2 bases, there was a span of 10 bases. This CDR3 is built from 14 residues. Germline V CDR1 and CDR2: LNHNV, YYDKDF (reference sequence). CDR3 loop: CATSREELNTEAFF. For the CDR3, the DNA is TGTGCCACCAGCAGGGAGGAGCTTAACACTGAAGCTTTCTTT.

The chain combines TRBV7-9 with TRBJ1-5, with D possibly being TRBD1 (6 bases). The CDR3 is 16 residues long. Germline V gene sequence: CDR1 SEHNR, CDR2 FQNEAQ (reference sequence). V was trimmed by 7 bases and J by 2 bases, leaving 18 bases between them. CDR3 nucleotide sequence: TGTGCCAGCACCGCCTTTCGAGGGGGGGGCAATCAGCCCCAGCATTTT. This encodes CASTAFRGGGNQPQHF.

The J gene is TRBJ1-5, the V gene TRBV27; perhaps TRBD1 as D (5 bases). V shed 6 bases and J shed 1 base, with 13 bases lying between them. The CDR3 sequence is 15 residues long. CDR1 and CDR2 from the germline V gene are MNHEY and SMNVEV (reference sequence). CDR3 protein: CASSRGRGSNQPQHF. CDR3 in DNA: TGTGCCAGCAGCCGGGGACGGGGGAGCAATCAGCCCCAGCATTTT.

CDR3 protein: CASRTGGLNTEAFF. In nucleotides, the CDR3 is TGTGCCAGCAGGACAGGGGGCCTCAACACTGAAGCTTTCTTT. V usage is TRBV5-6 and J usage is TRBJ1-1; 10 bases align to TRBD1. This CDR3 comprises 14 residues. Germline lookup yields CDR1 SGHDT and CDR2 YYEEEE. The V gene end was trimmed by 5 bases and the J gene end by 2 bases; junction bases not matched to a gene: 3.